This T cell receptor beta chain was captured by sequencing in a study of blood T cell repertoires in COVID-19. Original analysis: Reference gene primers were amplified, and this amplification served to estimate nucleated cell counts. Repertoires were generated with immunoSEQ multiplex PCR, while TCRdb's copy carries only in-frame clones and drops some. D and trimming come from the DNA, and the V and J calls and clone size come from that table. This sample has 250,000 or so clones; roughly four fifths occur once, and the top ten carry roughly 4%. The CDR3 runs to 14 residues. Per germline, CDR1 SGHTA and CDR2 FQGTGA. Trimming pared 5 bases from V and 2 bases from J, leaving 13 bases between.

This receptor was identified in a man in his forties or fifties with acute or convalescent COVID-19. The rearrangement links TRBV7-3 to TRBJ2-7; possibly TRBD1 for D (6 bases). The sequencing sample was made of peripheral blood. The CDR3 region has the DNA TGTGCCAGCAGCCTAAATGGGGGCCCCTACGAGCAGTACTTC. The encoded protein is CASSLNGGPYEQYF.